This T cell receptor (beta chain) was found in a study of radiotherapy plus CTLA-4 blockade in lung cancer. Whole-study context: Among enrolled patients, roughly 18% responded and roughly 31% achieved disease control. Study outcomes and limitations: Following radiotherapy plus ipilimumab, tumor-derived TCR clones expanded in the blood. In blood, early T cell clone dynamics reportedly predicted response best, together with interferon-beta.

The data were produced by immunoSEQ multiplex PCR, yet TCRdb's version contains in-frame clones alone and is incomplete. This sample has about 50,000 clones, with 73% found just once. Germline lookup yields CDR1 MNHEY and CDR2 SVGAGI. The CDR3 loop spans 15 amino acids. Trimming at V came to 7 bases and at J to 9 bases, leaving 10 bases not matched to a gene. Focal radiation plus CTLA-4 blockade with ipilimumab was given to patients with chemo-refractory metastatic non-small-cell lung cancer. On this clone itself: Its specificity is not known.

The material was peripheral blood, obtained from a patient treated with radiotherapy plus ipilimumab. This sequence was found in a human donor with non-small cell lung cancer who had a complete response to radiotherapy plus ipilimumab. The V gene is TRBV6-5, the J gene TRBJ1-6; 9 positions match TRBD1. In DNA, the CDR3 is TGTGCCAGCAAACTCACGGGACAGGGCGGTTCACCCCTCCACTTT. This gives the protein CASKLTGQGGSPLHF.